The 22 T cell receptor beta chains below come from one sample, sequenced in a study of OX40 agonist ivuxolimab in advanced cancers. Clones were read by immunoSEQ multiplex PCR, and TCRdb kept only the in-frame ones, dropping some. The sample lists around 44,000 clones; more than 70% were seen once. The sample here was CD4+ or CD8+ T cells sorted from blood, taken in a trial of the OX40 agonist ivuxolimab. The receptors shown here come from an adult with an advanced solid tumor such as melanoma, head and neck, liver or kidney cancer.

The chain employs TRBV7-8 and TRBJ2-7; TRBD2 matches 10 bases. V lost 2 bases to trimming and J lost 4 bases; unmatched junction nucleotides: 8. The CDR3 length is 16 residues. CDR1 SGHVS and CDR2 FQNEAQ come from the germline V gene. The chain's CDR3 is CASSLRASGSIYEQYF. The CDR3 bases are TGTGCCAGCAGCTTACGGGCTAGCGGGAGTATTTACGAGCAGTACTTC.

The rearrangement links TRBV4-2 to TRBJ1-2; D is uncertain. Germline V gene sequence: CDR1 LGHNA, CDR2 YNFKEQ. Trimming took 5 bases from V and 2 from J, leaving 18 bases between them. CDR3 size: 16 residues. CDR3 DNA sequence: TGTGCCAGCAGCTTGGTCTCCGGGGTCGCAAACTATGGCTACACCTTC. It translates to CASSLVSGVANYGYTF.

This chain links TRBV11-2 with TRBJ2-4, with D hard to call. The CDR3 totals 14 residues. Trimming cost V 5 bases and J 0 bases, with 8 bases left between them. Germline CDR1 and CDR2: SGHAT and FQNNGV. CDR3 bases: TGTGCCAGCAGCCAGGATATAGCCAAAAACATTCAGTACTTC. Translating gives CASSQDIAKNIQYF. Full variable domain (remainder filled in from reference TRBV11-2 and TRBJ2-4): EAGVAQSPRYKIIEKRQSVAFWCNPISGHATLYWYQQILGQGPKLLIQFQNNGVVDDSQLPKDRFSAERLKGVDSTLKIQPAKLEDSAVYLCASSQDIAKNIQYFGAGTRLSVL.

The chain has TRBV11-2 and TRBJ1-2, with 7 positions matching TRBD1. Germline V gene data show CDR1 as SGHAT and CDR2 as FQNNGV. The J segment lost 2 bases and the V segment lost 0 bases, leaving 6 bases of the junction unmatched. CDR3 size: 16 residues. The DNA of the CDR3 is TGTGCCAGCAGCTTAGATTTGCGGGACAGCAACTATGGCTACACCTTC. Translation: CASSLDLRDSNYGYTF.

This rearrangement joins TRBV7-9 to TRBJ2-5; TRBD1 agrees at 7 bases. Germline CDR1 reads SEHNR; CDR2 reads FQNEAQ (reference sequence). This CDR3 has 12 residues. The junction had 2 bases not matched to a gene; V was cut back by 5 bases and J by 5 bases. The DNA for the CDR3 is TGTGCCAGCAGCCCACAGGGGGAGACCCAGTACTTC. It codes for CASSPQGETQYF.

This chain uses TRBV27 with TRBJ1-1; TRBD1 might be the D (5 bases). V shed 3 bases and J shed 4 bases, with 18 bases lying between them. In germline, CDR1 is MNHEY, CDR2 SMNVEV (reference sequence). The CDR3 sequence is 16 residues long. The CDR3, as DNA: TGTGCCAGCAGTTTCACAGGCGGCAGGAGAGGCACTGAAGCTTTCTTT. This translates into CASSFTGGRRGTEAFF.

This clone was recorded once. The chain recombines TRBV9 with TRBJ2-2, with D unresolved. Trimming pared 3 bases from V and 6 bases from J, leaving 12 bases between. CDR1 and CDR2 (germline): SGDLS, YYNGEE. This CDR3 region has 14 residues. CDR3 loop: CASSALETAGELFF. The DNA for the CDR3 is TGTGCCAGCAGCGCCCTGGAGACCGCCGGGGAGCTGTTTTTT.

The genes are TRBV6-5 and TRBJ1-1; 9 nucleotides line up with TRBD1. V dropped 5 bases and J dropped 2; count of bases not matched to a gene: 3. The CDR3 consists of 14 residues. CDR1 is MNHEY, CDR2 SVGAGI, per germline. The CDR3 sequence is CASSRDRANTEAFF. CDR3 DNA sequence: TGTGCCAGCAGTCGGGACAGGGCTAACACTGAAGCTTTCTTT.

The chain carries TRBV19 and TRBJ1-2; D remains ambiguous. There are 13 residues in the CDR3. Germline CDR1 reads LNHDA; CDR2 reads SQIVND (reference sequence). V was trimmed by 1 base and J by 14 bases, leaving 17 bases between them. The chain's CDR3 is CASSIAARRGQTF. As DNA, the CDR3 is TGTGCCAGTAGTATAGCCGCTCGACGCGGTCAGACCTTC.

V gene TRBV9 combines with J gene TRBJ2-5; no clear D gene. The CDR3 loop spans 15 amino acids. Germline V gene data show CDR1 as SGDLS and CDR2 as YYNGEE. The germline V and J ends were trimmed by 1 base and 1 base, with 11 bases remaining between them. CDR3 loop: CASSVSQEIQETQYF. DNA for the CDR3: TGTGCCAGCAGCGTAAGTCAGGAGATCCAAGAGACCCAGTACTTC.

The chain uses TRBV6-1 and TRBJ1-1; no clear D. The germline CDR1 and CDR2 sequences are MNHNS and SASEGT. This CDR3 comprises 13 residues. The ends were cut back, 8 bases at V and 3 bases at J, with 13 bases in the middle. As DNA, the CDR3 is TGTGCCAGCGGTCGAGTGGCGGACACTGAAGCTTTCTTT. Translation gives CASGRVADTEAFF.

The CDR3 region has the DNA TGTGCCATCGCGTCCAGGGACAACGAGCAGTACTTC. Its translation: CAIASRDNEQYF. The gene calls are TRBV10-3 and TRBJ2-7; a weak D match, TRBD1 (6 bases). Per the germline V gene, CDR1 is ENHRY and CDR2 is SYGVKD. The CDR3 spans 12 residues. V dropped 8 bases and J dropped 5 bases, with 13 bases sitting between them.

The gene calls are TRBV29-1 and TRBJ2-3; 7 bases fit TRBD2. The J segment lost 3 bases and the V segment lost 6 bases, leaving 3 bases of the junction unmatched. Germline V gene lookup returns CDR1 SQVTM and CDR2 ANQGSEA. This CDR3 comprises 12 residues. The CDR3 DNA follows: TGCAGCGTGGGGACTAAAACAGATACGCAGTATTTT. It codes for CSVGTKTDTQYF.

This sequence joins TRBV28 and TRBJ1-4; TRBD1 is a possible D gene (6 bases). V shed 6 bases and J shed 7 bases, with 18 bases lying between them. Germline V lookup: CDR1 MDHEN, CDR2 SYDVKM. This CDR3 is built from 15 residues. As DNA, the CDR3 is TGTGCCAGCAGGCCCCCAGGGAGGGGGGGTGAAAAACTGTTTTTT. It specifies CASRPPGRGGEKLFF.

J is TRBJ1-1 and V is TRBV18; D perhaps matches TRBD1 (5 bases). This CDR3 contains 14 residues. Germline V gene lookup returns CDR1 KGHSH and CDR2 LQKENI. Trimming pared 6 bases from V and 4 bases from J, leaving 15 bases between. The CDR3 reads CASSPDSLFTEAFF. CDR3 in DNA: TGTGCCAGCTCCCCCGACAGCTTATTCACTGAAGCTTTCTTT. The whole variable domain, remainder taken from reference TRBV18 and TRBJ1-1, is NAGVMQNPRHLVRRRGQEARLRCSPMKGHSHVYWYRQLPEEGLKFMVYLQKENIIDESGMPKERFSAEFPKEGPSILRIQQVVRGDSAAYFCASSPDSLFTEAFFGQGTRLTVV.

This clone showed up just once. The chain couples TRBV2 to TRBJ2-3; possible D gene TRBD2, 6 bases. The CDR3 is 14 amino acids. Germline V gives CDR1 SNHLY, CDR2 FYNNEI. V was clipped by 7 bases and J by 6 bases, with 17 bases between them. In DNA, the CDR3 is TGTGCCAGCAAGAAGGCGCTCGGAGGGGATACGCAGTATTTT. Translated, it gives CASKKALGGDTQYF. The complete variable domain, with remaining parts taken from reference TRBV2 and TRBJ2-3, reads EPEVTQTPSHQVTQMGQEVILRCVPISNHLYFYWYRQILGQKVEFLVSFYNNEISEKSEIFDDQFSVERPDGSNFTLKIRSTKLEDSAMYFCASKKALGGDTQYFGPGTRLTVL.

This clone came up once. This sequence joins TRBV6-1 and TRBJ2-2, with TRBD2 as a possible D gene (6 bases). The CDR3 is made up of 14 amino acids. Germline CDR1 MNHNS, CDR2 SASEGT. Trimming removed 8 bases at V and 1 base at J, with 11 bases between. This CDR3 reads CASSASVNTGELFF. The CDR3 nucleotides are TGTGCCAGCTCAGCTAGCGTGAACACCGGGGAGCTGTTTTTT.

The chain links TRBV2 to TRBJ2-5; possible D gene TRBD1, 6 bases. Trimming shortened V by 5 bases and J by 4 bases, and 11 bases separated the two germline ends. CDR1 is SNHLY and CDR2 is FYNNEI in the germline V gene. The CDR3 runs to 13 residues. The DNA for the CDR3 is TGTGCCAGCAGTTCGGACAGTAGAGAGACCCAGTACTTC. As protein: CASSSDSRETQYF.

The V and J genes are TRBV5-1 and TRBJ2-3; 9 nucleotides line up with TRBD2. Germline V gene lookup returns CDR1 SGHRS and CDR2 YFSETQ. Trimming at V came to 0 bases and at J to 2 bases, leaving 4 bases not matched to a gene. This CDR3 comprises 16 residues. The CDR3 nucleotides are TGCGCCAGCAGCTTGGTACTAGCGGGTTTCACAGATACGCAGTATTTT. Encoded protein: CASSLVLAGFTDTQYF.

This clone is categorized as medium-sized. J is TRBJ2-3 and V is TRBV9; the D gene could be TRBD1 or TRBD2 (6 bases each). Germline V lookup: CDR1 SGDLS, CDR2 YYNGEE. V was cut by 6 bases and J by 1 base, with 24 bases left in between. This CDR3 spans 18 amino acids. The CDR3 protein is CASTSIGGRLNCTDTQYF. The CDR3 nucleotides read TGTGCCAGCACCTCCATAGGGGGGCGCCTGAACTGCACAGATACGCAGTATTTT.

This chain connects TRBV5-1 to TRBJ1-1; 7 bases line up with TRBD1. Germline V gene data show CDR1 as SGHRS and CDR2 as YFSETQ. The CDR3 is 14 amino acids. The ends lost 3 bases at V and 4 bases at J; junction bases unmatched: 6. CDR3 in amino acids: CASSSQGVGTEAFF. CDR3 DNA sequence: TGCGCCAGCAGCTCTCAGGGGGTGGGCACTGAAGCTTTCTTT.

The table lists this clone with a count of one. The CDR3 DNA is TGTGCCAGCAGGTCCCCGAACACCGGGGAGCTGTTTTTT. Protein sequence: CASRSPNTGELFF. The chain carries TRBV28 and TRBJ2-2, with D hard to call. The length of the CDR3 is 13 residues. Trimming took off 6 bases at V and 0 bases at J, with 5 bases between the two ends. Per germline, CDR1 MDHEN and CDR2 SYDVKM.